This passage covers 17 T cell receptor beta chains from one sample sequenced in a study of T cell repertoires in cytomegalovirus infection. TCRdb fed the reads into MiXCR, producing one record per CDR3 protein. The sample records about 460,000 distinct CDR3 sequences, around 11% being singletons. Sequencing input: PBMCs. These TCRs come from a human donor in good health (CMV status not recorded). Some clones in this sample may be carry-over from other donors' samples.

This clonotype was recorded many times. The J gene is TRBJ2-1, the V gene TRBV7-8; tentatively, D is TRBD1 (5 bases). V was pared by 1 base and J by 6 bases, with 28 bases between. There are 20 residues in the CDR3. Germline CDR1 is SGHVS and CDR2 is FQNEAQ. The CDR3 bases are TGTGCCAGCAGCTTAGTCCGAGAAGGGGTAGGGCTCAGAGCCGGCAATGAGCAGTTCTTC. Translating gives CASSLVREGVGLRAGNEQFF.

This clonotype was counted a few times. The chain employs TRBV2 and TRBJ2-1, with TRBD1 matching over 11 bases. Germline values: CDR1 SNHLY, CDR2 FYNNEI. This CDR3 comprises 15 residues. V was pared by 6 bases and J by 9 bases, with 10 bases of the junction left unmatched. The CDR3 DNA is TGTGCCAGCAGGGGGGGACAGGGGGGTTCCGGTGAGCAGTTCTTC. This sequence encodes CASRGGQGGSGEQFF.

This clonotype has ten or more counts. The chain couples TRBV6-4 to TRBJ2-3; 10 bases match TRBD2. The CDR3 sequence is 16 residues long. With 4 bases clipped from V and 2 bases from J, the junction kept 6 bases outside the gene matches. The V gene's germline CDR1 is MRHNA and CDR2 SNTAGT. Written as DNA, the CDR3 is TGTGCCAGCAGTGCTTATAGCGGGGGGACCACAGATACGCAGTATTTT. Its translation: CASSAYSGGTTDTQYF.

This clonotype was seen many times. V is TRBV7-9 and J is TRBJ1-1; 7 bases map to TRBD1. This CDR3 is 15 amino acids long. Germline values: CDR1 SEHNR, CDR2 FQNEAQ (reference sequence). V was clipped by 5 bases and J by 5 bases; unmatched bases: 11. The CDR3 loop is CASSPWDSLGTEAFF. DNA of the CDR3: TGTGCCAGCAGCCCTTGGGACAGCCTAGGGACTGAAGCTTTCTTT.

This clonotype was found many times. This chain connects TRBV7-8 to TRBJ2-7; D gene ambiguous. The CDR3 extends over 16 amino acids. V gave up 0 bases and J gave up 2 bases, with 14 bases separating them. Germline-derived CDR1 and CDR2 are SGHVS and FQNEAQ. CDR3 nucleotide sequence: TGTGCCAGCAGCTTAGCAGGGTTCGACGCTACCTACGAGCAGTACTTC. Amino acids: CASSLAGFDATYEQYF.

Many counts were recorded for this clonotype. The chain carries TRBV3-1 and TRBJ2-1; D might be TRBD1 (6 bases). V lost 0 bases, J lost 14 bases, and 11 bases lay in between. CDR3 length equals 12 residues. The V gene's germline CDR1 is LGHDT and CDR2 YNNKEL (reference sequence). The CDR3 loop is CASSQDPGVEFF. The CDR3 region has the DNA TGTGCCAGCAGCCAAGATCCAGGGGTAGAGTTCTTC.

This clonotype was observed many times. The CDR3 loop is CASSSYRDRDNEQFF. DNA of the CDR3: TGTGCCAGCAGCTCCTACCGGGACAGGGACAATGAGCAGTTCTTC. The chain is built from TRBV7-6 and TRBJ2-1; TRBD1 matches 9 bases. The germline V gene encodes CDR1 SGHVS and CDR2 FNYEAQ. V lost 4 bases to trimming and J lost 5 bases; unmatched junction nucleotides: 6. The CDR3 loop spans 15 amino acids.

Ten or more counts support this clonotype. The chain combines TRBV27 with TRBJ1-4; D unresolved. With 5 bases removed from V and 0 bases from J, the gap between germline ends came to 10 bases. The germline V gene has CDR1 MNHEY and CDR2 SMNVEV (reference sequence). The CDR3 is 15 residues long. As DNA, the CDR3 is TGTGCCAGCAGTCAGGAGTACGCAACTAATGAAAAACTGTTTTTT. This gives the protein CASSQEYATNEKLFF. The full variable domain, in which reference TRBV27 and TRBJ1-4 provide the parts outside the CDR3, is EAQVTQNPRYLITVTGKKLTVTCSQNMNHEYMSWYRQDPGLGLRQIYYSMNVEVTDKGDVPEGYKVSRKEKRNFPLILESPSPNQTSLYFCASSQEYATNEKLFFGSGTQLSVL.

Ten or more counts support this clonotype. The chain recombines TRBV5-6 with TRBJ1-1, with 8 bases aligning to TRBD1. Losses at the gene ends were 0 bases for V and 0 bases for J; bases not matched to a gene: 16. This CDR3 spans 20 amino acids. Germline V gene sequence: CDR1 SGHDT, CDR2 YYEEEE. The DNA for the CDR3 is TGTGCCAGCAGCTTGGTGACTCTGGGGATCGGACAGGGTATGAACACTGAAGCTTTCTTT. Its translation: CASSLVTLGIGQGMNTEAFF.

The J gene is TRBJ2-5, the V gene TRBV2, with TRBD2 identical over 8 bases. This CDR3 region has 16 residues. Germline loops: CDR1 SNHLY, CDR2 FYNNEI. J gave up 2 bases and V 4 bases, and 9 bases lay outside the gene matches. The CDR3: CASSGWRGATQETQYF. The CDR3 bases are TGTGCCAGCAGTGGCTGGCGGGGGGCTACTCAAGAGACCCAGTACTTC.

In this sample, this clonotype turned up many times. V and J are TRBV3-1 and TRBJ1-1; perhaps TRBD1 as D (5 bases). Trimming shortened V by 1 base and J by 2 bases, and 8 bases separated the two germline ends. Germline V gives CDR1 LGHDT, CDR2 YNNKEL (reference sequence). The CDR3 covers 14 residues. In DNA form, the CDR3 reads TGTGCCAGCAGCCAAGTCCAGGGAAACACTGAAGCTTTCTTT. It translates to CASSQVQGNTEAFF.

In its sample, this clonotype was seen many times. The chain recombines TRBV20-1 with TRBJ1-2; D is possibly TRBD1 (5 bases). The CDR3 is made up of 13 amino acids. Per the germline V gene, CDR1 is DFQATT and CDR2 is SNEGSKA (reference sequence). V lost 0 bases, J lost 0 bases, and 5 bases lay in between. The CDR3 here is CSAREGANYGYTF. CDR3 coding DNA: TGCAGTGCTAGAGAAGGGGCTAACTATGGCTACACCTTC.

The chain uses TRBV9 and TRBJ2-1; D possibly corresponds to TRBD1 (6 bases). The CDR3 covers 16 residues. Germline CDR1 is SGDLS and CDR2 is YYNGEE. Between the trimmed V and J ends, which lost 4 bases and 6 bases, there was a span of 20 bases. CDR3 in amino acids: CASSPGVGEGINEQFF. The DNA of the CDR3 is TGTGCCAGCAGCCCAGGGGTGGGAGAGGGTATCAATGAGCAGTTCTTC.

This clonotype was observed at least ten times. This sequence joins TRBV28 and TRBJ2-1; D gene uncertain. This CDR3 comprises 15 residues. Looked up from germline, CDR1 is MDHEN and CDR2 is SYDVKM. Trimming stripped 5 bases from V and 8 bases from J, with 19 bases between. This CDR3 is CASSPRAPQTDEQFF. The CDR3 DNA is TGTGCCAGCAGTCCGCGTGCTCCGCAGACCGATGAGCAGTTCTTC.

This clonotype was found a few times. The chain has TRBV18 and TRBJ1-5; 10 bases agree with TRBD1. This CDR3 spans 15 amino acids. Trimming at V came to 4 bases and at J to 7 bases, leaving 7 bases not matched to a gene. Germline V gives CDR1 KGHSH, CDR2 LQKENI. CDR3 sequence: CASSLGTGDLQPQHF. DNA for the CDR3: TGTGCCAGCTCACTAGGGACAGGGGATTTGCAGCCCCAGCATTTT.

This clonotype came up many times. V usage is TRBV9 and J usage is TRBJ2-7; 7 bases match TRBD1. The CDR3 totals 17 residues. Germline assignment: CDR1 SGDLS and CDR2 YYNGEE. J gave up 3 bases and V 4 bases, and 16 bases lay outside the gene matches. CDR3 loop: CASSLGIGRDRNYEQYF. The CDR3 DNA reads TGTGCCAGCAGCTTAGGGATAGGCCGGGACAGAAACTACGAGCAGTACTTC.

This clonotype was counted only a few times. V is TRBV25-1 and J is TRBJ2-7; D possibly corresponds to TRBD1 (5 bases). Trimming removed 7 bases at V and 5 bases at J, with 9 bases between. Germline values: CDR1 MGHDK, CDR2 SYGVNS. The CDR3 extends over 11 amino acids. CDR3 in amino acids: CASIGRDEQYF. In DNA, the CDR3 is TGTGCCAGCATCGGCAGGGACGAGCAGTACTTC.